The clone carrying this T cell receptor beta chain was observed at least ten times. Looked up from germline, CDR1 is SGHTA and CDR2 is FQGNSA. This CDR3 contains 13 residues. Trimming shortened V by 3 bases and J by 3 bases, and 8 bases separated the two germline ends. These data originate in a study of T cell repertoires in cytomegalovirus infection. TCRdb recomputed calls from the reads with MiXCR, one row per CDR3 protein. The sample yields hundreds of thousands of distinct CDR3 sequences, around 9.1% seen once. The origin of this receptor is a human donor in good health (CMV status not recorded). Some clones in this sample may be carry-over from other donors' samples. Sequenced material: PBMCs. The J gene is TRBJ1-1, the V gene TRBV7-2; D remains ambiguous. CDR3 sequence: CASSFQKDTEAFF. For the CDR3, the DNA is TGTGCCAGCAGCTTTCAAAAGGACACTGAAGCTTTCTTT. The complete variable domain, with remaining parts taken from reference TRBV7-2 and TRBJ1-1, reads GAGVSQSPSNKVTEKGKDVELRCDPISGHTALYWYRQSLGQGLEFLIYFQGNSAPDKSGLPSDRFSAERTGGSVSTLTIQRTQQEDSAVYLCASSFQKDTEAFFGQGTRLTVV.